This is a list of T cell receptor beta chains from one sample in a study of blood T cells in healthy people across ages. In TCRdb, the 5' RACE reads were re-called with MiXCR into one record per CDR3 protein. The sample lists about 840,000 distinct CDR3 sequences, 29% occurring once. This sample also appeared in a second study, on T cells of mothers and their children.

The source material was blood. Receptors originate from a middle-aged woman in good health. Each CDR3 is given with its conserved first and last residue. A D gene is named only where the DNA matches it firmly. Clone size is shown for a subset of rows, as once, few, many or a class of expanded clone.

V	J	size	D	DNA	CDR3
TRBV19	TRBJ2-2	NA	NA	TGTGCCAGTAGTCACGGTGGTGGGGCCGGGGAGCTGTTTTTT	CASSHGGGAGELFF
TRBV10-3	TRBJ2-1	NA	NA	TGTGCCATCAGTGAGTCTGTAGGGGCCGGCTCCTACAATGAGCAGTTCTTC	CAISESVGAGSYNEQFF
TRBV7-2	TRBJ2-4	few	NA	TGTGCCAGCAGCGCCCAACAGGGGACTCTAGCCAAAAACATTCAGTACTTC	CASSAQQGTLAKNIQYF
TRBV5-1	TRBJ2-2	NA	NA	TGCGCCAGCAGCTTGAGGGTGGCGGATAACACCGGGGAGCTGTTTTTT	CASSLRVADNTGELFF
TRBV12-3/TRBV12-4	TRBJ1-2	many	NA	TGTGCCAGCAGTTTAGACCTGGGCGGCTACACCTTC	CASSLDLGGYTF
TRBV25-1	TRBJ1-3	NA	NA	TGTGCCAGCAGTGATCCGGGCCTCTCTGGAAACACCATATATTTT	CASSDPGLSGNTIYF
TRBV7-9	TRBJ1-5	few	TRBD1	TGTGCCAGCAGCGGACAGGCCTTAAATCAGCCCCAGCATTTT	CASSGQALNQPQHF
TRBV29-1	TRBJ2-7	few	TRBD2	TGCAGCGTTGTTCTAGCGGGAGACGAGCAGTACTTC	CSVVLAGDEQYF
TRBV12-3/TRBV12-4	TRBJ2-5	NA	NA	TGTGCCAGCAGTTTATCAGTTGGGGTGACCCAGTACTTC	CASSLSVGVTQYF
TRBV27	TRBJ2-1	many	NA	TGTGCCAGCACCCCCAGGGGCGAGTTCCATGAGCAGTTCTTC	CASTPRGEFHEQFF
TRBV29-1	TRBJ1-2	NA	TRBD1	TGCAGCGTTGAAGGAGGAGACGAGGACAGGGTCGGGTATGGCTACACCTTC	CSVEGGDEDRVGYGYTF
TRBV7-9	TRBJ1-1	once	TRBD1	TGTGCCAGCAGCTTATCTGGACAGGCATCCGGCACTGAAGCTTTCTTT	CASSLSGQASGTEAFF
TRBV12-3/TRBV12-4	TRBJ2-1	many	TRBD2	TGTGCCAGCAGCCCCATCTGGGCGGGGGCCTACAATGAGCAGTTCTTC	CASSPIWAGAYNEQFF
TRBV28	TRBJ2-4	few	NA	TGTGCCGGCAGTTCAACCAGACCCTCAAAGCAGTACTTC	CAGSSTRPSKQYF
TRBV5-1	TRBJ2-5	few	NA	TGCGCCAGCAGCTCGACTAGGGCCCAAGAGACCCAGTACTTC	CASSSTRAQETQYF
TRBV6-5	TRBJ1-1	once	TRBD1	TGTGCCAGCAGTCGACAGGGTTTGGACACTGAAGCTTTCTTT	CASSRQGLDTEAFF
TRBV29-1	TRBJ2-7	once	TRBD1	TGCAGCGTCTTGACAGGGAAGTTGTACGAGCAGTACTTC	CSVLTGKLYEQYF
TRBV29-1	TRBJ2-7	many	NA	TGCAGCGTTATCCGGGGGGCATTGGGTGAGCAGTACTTC	CSVIRGALGEQYF
TRBV5-1	TRBJ2-3	NA	TRBD1	TGCGCCAGCAGCCAAGGGGACAGGACAGATACGCAGTATTTT	CASSQGDRTDTQYF
TRBV11-1	TRBJ1-5	few	TRBD1	TGTGCCAGCAGCGAAAAGACAGGGCACAATCAGCCCCAGCATTTT	CASSEKTGHNQPQHF
TRBV6-5	TRBJ1-2	NA	NA	TGTGCCAGCAGTTACGGTGAGGGTGTGGGATGTGGCTACACCTTC	CASSYGEGVGCGYTF
TRBV12-3/TRBV12-4	TRBJ2-1	NA	TRBD1	TGTGCCAGCACACTCAGGGGGTGGGATAACTCCTACAATGAGCAGTTCTTC	CASTLRGWDNSYNEQFF
TRBV14	TRBJ2-7	NA	TRBD1	TGTGCCAGCGCCGGGACAGGGCTAGCCGAGCAGTACTTC	CASAGTGLAEQYF
TRBV7-9	TRBJ2-1	NA	NA	TGTGCCAGCAGCATGGCAGGGGAAAGGGACAATGAGCAGTTCTTC	CASSMAGERDNEQFF
TRBV6-2/TRBV6-3	TRBJ2-2	NA	NA	TGTGCCCCAAGGGGCCATTATCCCGGGGAGCTGTTTTTT	CAPRGHYPGELFF
TRBV10-3	TRBJ2-3	NA	TRBD2	TGTGCCATCAGTGAACCGGGACTAGCGGGAGGTGATACGCAGTATTTT	CAISEPGLAGGDTQYF
TRBV7-9	TRBJ2-7	many	NA	TGTGCCAGCAGCCCCCCCACAGGGACCCTGACCTACGAGCAGTACTTC	CASSPPTGTLTYEQYF
TRBV20-1	TRBJ1-6	NA	NA	TGCAGTGCTAGTGAAGGGACGGTCTCCTATAATTCACCCCTCCACTTT	CSASEGTVSYNSPLHF
TRBV24-1	TRBJ2-1	NA	NA	TGTGCCACCAGTGATTTTCGGGGCGGAAATGAGCAGTTCTTC	CATSDFRGGNEQFF
TRBV20-1	TRBJ1-1	NA	NA	TGCAGTGCTAGAGTGAACACACGGGGGGTGAGTTCCATGAACACTGAAGCTTTCTTT	CSARVNTRGVSSMNTEAFF
TRBV6-1	TRBJ2-3	NA	NA	TGTGCCAGCAGGGACTCCTATAGCACAGATACGCAGTATTTT	CASRDSYSTDTQYF
TRBV5-1	TRBJ2-7	NA	NA	TGCGCCAGCAGCTTGGACAGGCACCACTCCTACGAGCAGTACTTC	CASSLDRHHSYEQYF
TRBV20-1	TRBJ2-1	few	TRBD2	TGCAGTGCTAGAGGACTAGCGGCCAGTGAGGAGCAGTTCTTC	CSARGLAASEEQFF
TRBV12-3/TRBV12-4	TRBJ2-3	NA	TRBD2	TGTGCCAGCAGTGATAGCGGGGGGGGATATGATACGCAGTATTTT	CASSDSGGGYDTQYF
TRBV28	TRBJ2-4	NA	TRBD2	TGTGCCAGCAGTCCCCCCCCGGGGAGGGAGGCCAAAAACATTCAGTACTTC	CASSPPPGREAKNIQYF
TRBV29-1	TRBJ2-5	many	NA	TGCAGCGCGGTGGGGGTGGGAGAGACCCAGTACTTC	CSAVGVGETQYF
TRBV7-2	TRBJ2-3	few	NA	NA	CASSLWGGGTGDTRYF
TRBV7-6	TRBJ1-1	NA	NA	TGTGCCAGGCGCACGGCAGGGATGACTGAAGCTTTCTTT	CARRTAGMTEAFF
TRBV7-9	TRBJ2-4	few	NA	TGTGCCAGCAGCTTAGCCTTAGGGGTAGCCAAAAACATTCAGTACTTC	CASSLALGVAKNIQYF
TRBV7-9	TRBJ2-2	NA	TRBD1	TGTGCCAGCAGCTTAGCAAGGACAGGGGATCACGGGGAGCTGTTTTTT	CASSLARTGDHGELFF
TRBV7-2	TRBJ2-1	many	NA	TGTGCCAGCAGCTTAATGAGGGGGCAGTTCTTC	CASSLMRGQFF
TRBV2	TRBJ1-5	few	TRBD1	TGTGCCAGCTCCAAGGGGGCGGGGACCAATCAGCCCCAGCATTTT	CASSKGAGTNQPQHF
TRBV5-1	TRBJ1-2	few	NA	TGCGCCAGCTCAAGGGACTCTCTTGTATATGGCTACACCTTC	CASSRDSLVYGYTF
TRBV5-1	TRBJ2-2	few	TRBD1	TGCGCCAGCAGCCTCAACAGGGGGGCGAACACCGGGGAGCTGTTTTTT	CASSLNRGANTGELFF
TRBV7-3	TRBJ2-5	NA	TRBD2	TGTGCCAGCAGCCCGACTAGCGGGGGGGCCGGGGAAGAGACCCAGTACTTC	CASSPTSGGAGEETQYF
TRBV2	TRBJ2-6	NA	NA	TGTGCCACCGGACAGCCACCCCGCAGAGCGGGGGCCAACGTCCTGACTTTC	CATGQPPRRAGANVLTF
TRBV28	TRBJ1-1	few	NA	TGTGCCAGCAGTTTTTCCGTCCCGGGCCAAGCTTTCTTT	CASSFSVPGQAFF
TRBV7-7	TRBJ2-5	few	TRBD2	TGTGCTAGCAGCCATAATCGGGGGGGGGAGACCCAGTACTTC	CASSHNRGGETQYF
TRBV10-3	TRBJ1-2	many	TRBD1	TGTGCCATCAGAAGTGGGACAGGAGATATGGGCTACACCTTC	CAIRSGTGDMGYTF